These 30 T cell receptor beta chains came from one sample sequenced in a study of regulatory T cells in long-lasting Graves disease. Researchers made TCR beta libraries by using iRepertoire HTBI primers and running Arm-PCR on CDR3 regions. TCRdb passed the multiplex PCR reads through MiXCR, listing each CDR3 protein once. This table holds around 460,000 distinct CDR3 sequences, 13% to 15% found once. Time point specified: newly diagnosed GD, antithyroid drugs for less than 3 months. The TCR library used RNA extracted from PBMCs. This same sample was also part of a study on T cells in Graves' hyperthyroidism and ophthalmopathy.

Here the sequenced sample was peripheral blood mononuclear cells (PBMCs), taken at new diagnosis, from a patient treated with antithyroid drugs. The receptor set was obtained from a woman in her forties or fifties with Graves disease.

Many counts were recorded for this clonotype. This rearrangement joins TRBV11-2 to TRBJ2-7; 8 nucleotides line up with TRBD2. The CDR3 totals 16 residues. With 2 bases clipped from V and 2 bases from J, the junction kept 8 bases outside the gene matches. In germline, CDR1 is SGHAT, CDR2 FQNNGV. CDR3 sequence: CASSLFFSGTPYEQYF. CDR3 nucleotide sequence: TGTGCCAGCAGCTTATTCTTTAGCGGGACGCCCTACGAGCAGTACTTC.

This clonotype was detected ten times or more. The chain joins TRBV6-1 to TRBJ2-7; TRBD1 might be the D (6 bases). The CDR3 has 11 residues. V dropped 10 bases and J dropped 4 bases, with 11 bases sitting between them. Per germline, CDR1 MNHNS and CDR2 SASEGT. CDR3 nucleotides: TGTGCCACGGGACACCAATACGAGCAGTACTTC. Its translation: CATGHQYEQYF.

The chain recombines TRBV5-1 with TRBJ2-7, with TRBD2 identical over 7 bases. The V segment lost 4 bases and the J segment 6 bases; nucleotides outside the gene matches: 25. Germline V gene data show CDR1 as SGHRS and CDR2 as YFSETQ. The CDR3 runs to 19 residues. The CDR3 reads CASSPWGPTLAEGPVEQYF. The DNA for the CDR3 is TGCGCCAGCAGCCCCTGGGGCCCCACTCTAGCGGAAGGGCCTGTCGAGCAGTACTTC.

This clonotype appeared many times. The chain has TRBV6-1 and TRBJ2-1; weak D call: TRBD1 (5 bases). The V end lost 1 base, the J end lost 3 bases, and 13 bases lay between the germline ends. CDR1 and CDR2 from the germline V gene are MNHNS and SASEGT. The CDR3 runs 16 residues. The CDR3 is CASSEGAAGIYNEQFF. The CDR3 DNA sequence: TGTGCCAGCAGTGAAGGAGCTGCAGGGATCTACAATGAGCAGTTCTTC.

This clonotype showed up many times. V usage is TRBV27 and J usage is TRBJ1-5; TRBD1 might be the D (5 bases). This CDR3 has 14 amino acids. Trimming took off 2 bases at V and 3 bases at J, with 8 bases between the two ends. Germline V CDR1 and CDR2: MNHEY, SMNVEV (reference sequence). CDR3 bases: TGTGCCAGCAGTTTAGCAGGGTTCAATCAGCCCCAGCATTTT. Its protein product is CASSLAGFNQPQHF.

The rearrangement uses TRBV7-9 and TRBJ2-2; 9 bases map to TRBD2. The trim removed 2 bases at V and 5 bases at J, leaving 6 bases unmatched. This CDR3 has 16 residues. Germline V lookup: CDR1 SEHNR, CDR2 FQNEAQ (reference sequence). CDR3 sequence reads: CASSLPIAGATGELFF. The CDR3 DNA reads as TGTGCCAGCAGCTTACCTATAGCGGGAGCGACCGGGGAGCTGTTTTTT.

This clonotype was counted ten times or more. A junction boundary mismatches the germline segment, possibly from a read error. The gene calls are TRBV6-1 and TRBJ2-2, with 12 bases aligning to TRBD2. The CDR3 extends over 15 amino acids. From germline, CDR1 is MNHNS and CDR2 SASEGT. The CDR3 nucleotides read TGTGCAAGCATGGGACTAGCGGGGAACACCGGGGAGCTGTTTTTT. Protein product: CASMGLAGNTGELFF.

The rearrangement uses TRBV18 and TRBJ2-6; D is ambiguous. Trimming stripped 2 bases from V and 0 bases from J, with 5 bases between. This CDR3 region has 15 residues. From germline, CDR1 is KGHSH and CDR2 LQKENI. The CDR3 coding sequence is TGTGCCAGCTCACCAACGCACTCTGGGGCCAACGTCCTGACTTTC. Its translation: CASSPTHSGANVLTF. The whole variable domain, filled in from reference TRBV18 and TRBJ2-6, reads NAGVMQNPRHLVRRRGQEARLRCSPMKGHSHVYWYRQLPEEGLKFMVYLQKENIIDESGMPKERFSAEFPKEGPSILRIQQVVRGDSAAYFCASSPTHSGANVLTFGAGSRLTVL.

The CDR3 sequence is CASSLETGLAGGRNTQYF. The CDR3 nucleotides are TGCGCCAGCAGCTTGGAAACAGGACTAGCGGGAGGGCGGAATACGCAGTATTTT. The J gene is TRBJ2-3, the V gene TRBV5-1; 15 nucleotides match TRBD2. The germline V gene has CDR1 SGHRS and CDR2 YFSETQ. This CDR3 spans 18 amino acids. V lost 0 bases and J lost 7; bases outside the gene matches: 9.

This chain joins TRBV29-1 and TRBJ2-5, with a weak D call TRBD2 (7 bases). The CDR3 is 14 amino acids. Trimming pared 6 bases from V and 2 bases from J, leaving 16 bases between. Germline values: CDR1 SQVTM, CDR2 ANQGSEA. In DNA form, the CDR3 reads TGCAGCGTGAGGGGGGGGAGCGGGCAAGAGACCCAGTACTTC. It codes for CSVRGGSGQETQYF.

This clonotype has a handful of counts. An end of the junction differs from the germline gene, which may be a read error. The genes are TRBV5-8 and TRBJ2-3; possibly TRBD1 for D (7 bases). The CDR3 spans 16 residues. In germline, CDR1 is SGHTS, CDR2 YDEGEE. This CDR3 reads CASSLGQGTSTDTQCF. DNA of the CDR3: TGTGCCAGCAGCTTGGGACAGGGAACTAGCACAGATACGCAGTGTTTT.

This clonotype has at least ten counts. This rearrangement joins TRBV7-2 to TRBJ1-1; D is uncertain. CDR1 SGHTA and CDR2 FQGNSA come from the germline V gene. The CDR3 length is 14 residues. The V and J ends lost 5 bases and 3 bases respectively, with 13 bases between them. CDR3 in amino acids: CASSLGSTDTEAFF. The CDR3 DNA sequence: TGTGCCAGCAGCCTAGGCAGCACGGACACTGAAGCTTTCTTT.

There are many counts of this clonotype. The chain couples TRBV20-1 to TRBJ2-7; TRBD2 might be the D (6 bases). Between the trimmed V and J ends, which lost 1 base and 2 bases, there was a span of 12 bases. Per germline, CDR1 DFQATT and CDR2 SNEGSKA (reference sequence). The CDR3 has 14 residues. The CDR3 sequence is CSARGLAFPYEQYF. The CDR3 nucleotides are TGCAGTGCTAGAGGCCTAGCGTTTCCCTACGAGCAGTACTTC.

The chain employs TRBV4-1 and TRBJ1-2, with D perhaps matching TRBD1 (6 bases). This CDR3 has 13 amino acids. Germline V gene lookup returns CDR1 MGHRA and CDR2 YSYEKL. The germline V and J ends were trimmed by 4 bases and 3 bases, with 9 bases remaining between them. CDR3 loop: CASSPQGYYGYTF. The CDR3 bases are TGCGCCAGCAGCCCTCAGGGGTACTATGGCTACACCTTC.

In its sample, this clonotype was seen many times. The chain has TRBV7-9 and TRBJ2-2, with 8 bases matching TRBD1. There are 16 residues in the CDR3. Trimming took 5 bases from V and 1 from J; bases not matched to a gene: 6. Germline values: CDR1 SEHNR, CDR2 FQNEAQ (reference sequence). CDR3 region: CASSPPGQENTGELFF. The CDR3, as DNA: TGTGCCAGCAGCCCGCCGGGACAGGAGAACACCGGGGAGCTGTTTTTT.

This clonotype was found many times. This chain connects TRBV10-3 to TRBJ2-3; 7 positions match TRBD2. Germline V gene data show CDR1 as ENHRY and CDR2 as SYGVKD. This CDR3 comprises 15 residues. V lost 4 bases and J lost 0; bases outside the gene matches: 4. The CDR3 loop is CAISGLAVSTDTQYF. DNA of the CDR3: TGTGCCATCAGTGGGCTAGCGGTTAGCACAGATACGCAGTATTTT.

The genes are TRBV4-1 and TRBJ1-4, with D possibly matching TRBD1 (5 bases). Germline V lookup: CDR1 MGHRA, CDR2 YSYEKL. This CDR3 spans 16 amino acids. Trimming left V 0 bases short and J 4 bases short, with 12 bases between. CDR3: CASSQERGMDNEKLFF. The DNA for the CDR3 is TGCGCCAGCAGCCAAGAAAGGGGCATGGATAATGAAAAACTGTTTTTT.

This clonotype came up a few times. V is TRBV27 and J is TRBJ2-2; no firm D call. Deletions cut 2 bases from V and 6 bases from J, with 7 bases between. CDR1 MNHEY and CDR2 SMNVEV come from the germline V gene (reference sequence). CDR3 length equals 13 residues. CDR3 bases: TGTGCCAGCAGTTTACGAACAGCCGGGGAGCTGTTTTTT. Protein sequence: CASSLRTAGELFF.

Comments on this clonotype: Relative to the germline gene, one junction end is altered; a read error may explain this. This chain connects TRBV29-1 to TRBJ2-1; D might be TRBD2 (6 bases). Germline CDR1 SQVTM, CDR2 ANQGSEA. CDR3 size: 11 residues. CDR3: CSVEEAGKGDF. The CDR3 DNA sequence: TGCAGCGTTGAAGAAGCGGGTAAGGGAGACTTC.

A word on this clonotype: Sequence at one end of the junction differs from germline and may be a read error. The rearrangement uses TRBV7-9 and TRBJ2-7; TRBD1 agrees at 9 bases. There are 15 residues in the CDR3. Germline CDR1 is SEHNR and CDR2 is FQNEAQ (reference sequence). CDR3 sequence (DNA): TGCGCCAGCAGCCACCAGGACAGGGGAGAGAACGAGCAGTACTTC. Translating gives CASSHQDRGENEQYF.

The chain recombines TRBV6-1 with TRBJ1-5; tentatively, D is TRBD1 (6 bases). Per the germline V gene, CDR1 is MNHNS and CDR2 is SASEGT. V was trimmed by 9 bases and J by 2 bases, leaving 17 bases between them. This CDR3 spans 15 amino acids. The CDR3 DNA is TGTGCCAGTCAGCGAACAGGGTTTGGCAATCAGCCCCAGCATTTT. This translates into CASQRTGFGNQPQHF.

This clonotype has more than one count but fewer than ten. The chain couples TRBV13 to TRBJ2-7, with 7 bases fitting TRBD2. Trimming at V came to 0 bases and at J to 3 bases, leaving 14 bases not matched to a gene. The germline CDR1 and CDR2 sequences are PRHDT and FYEKMQ (reference sequence). The CDR3 length is 18 residues. The CDR3 DNA follows: TGTGCCAGCAGCTTAGGCCGAACTAGCGAGGCAAAGGTCTACGAGCAGTACTTC. This encodes CASSLGRTSEAKVYEQYF.

Turning to this clonotype: This may be a read error: a much more frequent sequence differs by one nucleotide. The rearrangement joins TRBV11-2 to TRBJ2-1, with D unresolved. V lost 5 bases, J lost 4 bases, and 15 bases lay in between. This CDR3 has 15 amino acids. The germline V gene encodes CDR1 SGHAT and CDR2 FQNNGV. As DNA, the CDR3 is TGTGCCAGCAGCCCGAAGCAGGAGCCTTACAATGAGCAGTTCTTC. This translates into CASSPKQEPYNEQFF.

This clonotype was picked up many times. The chain combines TRBV2 with TRBJ1-3; 8 nucleotides match TRBD1. The V gene end was trimmed by 4 bases and the J gene end by 1 base; junction bases not matched to a gene: 6. The CDR3 sequence is 16 residues long. The V gene's germline CDR1 is SNHLY and CDR2 FYNNEI. The CDR3 DNA sequence: TGTGCCAGCAGTGTCAACACAGGGGGATCTGGAAACACCATATATTTT. Translated: CASSVNTGGSGNTIYF.

This chain uses TRBV29-1 with TRBJ2-1; 10 bases match TRBD2. This CDR3 is 14 amino acids long. In germline, CDR1 is SQVTM, CDR2 ANQGSEA. The trim removed 8 bases at V and 7 bases at J, leaving 11 bases unmatched. CDR3 amino acids: CSTTWASGSNEQFF. Written as DNA, the CDR3 is TGCAGCACCACCTGGGCTAGCGGGAGTAATGAGCAGTTCTTC.

The sample holds a few counts of this clonotype. CDR3 protein: CASSGDHSGNTIYF. CDR3 sequence (DNA): TGTGCCAGCAGCGGGGACCACTCTGGAAACACCATATATTTT. The chain recombines TRBV9 with TRBJ1-3; the D gene is possibly TRBD1 (5 bases). V shed 3 bases and J shed 0 bases, with 7 bases lying between them. This CDR3 is 14 amino acids long. CDR1 SGDLS and CDR2 YYNGEE come from the germline V gene.

The sample holds a few counts of this clonotype. The chain employs TRBV29-1 and TRBJ1-2; 9 bases map to TRBD1. Trimming at V came to 4 bases and at J to 7 bases, leaving 13 bases not matched to a gene. CDR1 and CDR2 from the germline V gene are SQVTM and ANQGSEA. This CDR3 comprises 15 residues. Here the CDR3 reads CSVGPGDRTGVGYTF. CDR3 in DNA: TGCAGCGTTGGACCCGGGGACAGGACAGGGGTTGGCTACACCTTC.

This clonotype occurred a few times. The gene calls are TRBV7-3 and TRBJ1-1; D gene ambiguous. Germline CDR1 SGHTA, CDR2 FQGTGA. V was cut by 5 bases and J by 6 bases, with 10 bases left in between. The CDR3 covers 12 residues. The CDR3 here is CASSQGRSEAFF. The CDR3 region has the DNA TGTGCCAGCAGCCAAGGGAGATCTGAAGCTTTCTTT.

The genes are TRBV7-9 and TRBJ2-5; 8 nucleotides line up with TRBD1. CDR3 length equals 15 residues. V gave up 6 bases and J gave up 1 base; unmatched junction bases: 7. Looked up from germline, CDR1 is SEHNR and CDR2 is FQNEAQ (reference sequence). CDR3 coding DNA: TGTGCCAGCAGGGTTCAGACAGGGGCCCAAGAGACCCAGTACTTC. Translated: CASRVQTGAQETQYF.

This clonotype was observed many times. The gene calls are TRBV2 and TRBJ2-3; 7 bases agree with TRBD1. V shed 6 bases and J 5 bases; nucleotides not matched to a gene: 8. CDR3 length: 14 amino acids. CDR1 is SNHLY, CDR2 FYNNEI, per germline. The CDR3 spells CASSRTGLLDTQYF. The DNA for the CDR3 is TGTGCCAGCAGCAGGACAGGCCTATTAGATACGCAGTATTTT. Using reference TRBV2 and TRBJ2-3 for the parts outside the CDR3, the full variable domain is EPEVTQTPSHQVTQMGQEVILRCVPISNHLYFYWYRQILGQKVEFLVSFYNNEISEKSEIFDDQFSVERPDGSNFTLKIRSTKLEDSAMYFCASSRTGLLDTQYFGPGTRLTVL.